Below are 15 T cell receptor beta chains sequenced from a single sample in a study of metastatic and nonmetastatic thyroid tumors. Treatment of any kind had been given to no patient before thyroid surgery. TCRdb re-called the PCR reads via MiXCR. The sample lists more than 10,000 clones, around 25% occurring once. Sequencing input: blood. These receptor sequences come from a male donor with papillary thyroid cancer or a benign thyroid nodule (not recorded which). Some clones in this sample may be carry-over from other donors' samples.

The chain joins TRBV20-1 to TRBJ2-3; possibly TRBD1 for D (6 bases). V shed 0 bases and J shed 5 bases, with 9 bases lying between them. Per germline, CDR1 DFQATT and CDR2 SNEGSKA (reference sequence). The CDR3 is 13 amino acids. CDR3 nucleotide sequence: TGCAGTGCTAGAGACTACAGGGAAGATACGCAGTATTTT. It codes for CSARDYREDTQYF.

The chain is built from TRBV6-1 and TRBJ2-5; 12 bases are a match to TRBD1. Trimming cost V 8 bases and J 5 bases; bases outside gene matches: 6. This CDR3 has 14 amino acids. Germline V CDR1 and CDR2: MNHNS, SASEGT. CDR3 sequence: CASLTGTGGETQYF. The CDR3 nucleotides are TGTGCCAGCCTGACCGGGACAGGGGGCGAGACCCAGTACTTC.

The rearrangement joins TRBV6-2 or TRBV6-3 to TRBJ2-1; a possible D gene is TRBD1 (6 bases). CDR3 length: 15 residues. Deletions cut 0 bases from V and 3 bases from J, with 9 bases between. Germline lookup yields CDR1 MNHEY and CDR2 SVGEGT. The CDR3 here is CASSYSGGVYNEQFF. The DNA for the CDR3 is TGTGCCAGCAGTTACTCTGGGGGCGTCTACAATGAGCAGTTCTTC.

The rearrangement joins TRBV28 to TRBJ1-6; D not resolved. With 5 bases removed from V and 7 bases from J, the gap between germline ends came to 9 bases. Germline V gives CDR1 MDHEN, CDR2 SYDVKM. CDR3 length: 13 residues. CDR3 in amino acids: CASSETGNSPLHF. CDR3 bases: TGTGCCAGCAGTGAGACGGGGAATTCACCCCTCCACTTT.

J is TRBJ2-1 and V is TRBV11-1; 8 nucleotides match TRBD1. Trimming at V came to 5 bases and at J to 5 bases, leaving 11 bases not matched to a gene. The CDR3 length is 16 residues. Germline CDR1 and CDR2: SGHAT and FQDESV (reference sequence). CDR3 in DNA: TGTGCCAGCAGCCTAAACTCAGGGGGCCTCGACAATGAGCAGTTCTTC. Translation gives CASSLNSGGLDNEQFF.

The chain couples TRBV6-1 to TRBJ1-1; no firm D call. Germline-derived CDR1 and CDR2 are MNHNS and SASEGT. V was pared by 7 bases and J by 2 bases, with 11 bases between. The CDR3 extends over 13 amino acids. The DNA for the CDR3 is TGTGCCAGCACGTTAAGAAGTAACACTGAAGCTTTCTTT. The encoded protein is CASTLRSNTEAFF.

The chain has TRBV20-1 and TRBJ2-7; D ambiguous. Germline loops: CDR1 DFQATT, CDR2 SNEGSKA (reference sequence). With 2 bases removed from V and 4 bases from J, the gap between germline ends came to 12 bases. The CDR3 length is 13 residues. The CDR3 DNA sequence: TGCAGTGCTAGACCGCCGACTGGATACGAGCAGTACTTC. Translating it yields CSARPPTGYEQYF.

The gene calls are TRBV30 and TRBJ2-5, with 12 bases lining up with TRBD2. CDR1 is GTSNPN, CDR2 SVGIG, per germline (reference sequence). CDR3 length equals 13 residues. J gave up 3 bases and V 6 bases, and 2 bases lay outside the gene matches. In DNA, the CDR3 is TGTGCCTGCGGACTAGCGGGAAAAGAGACCCAGTACTTC. It specifies CACGLAGKETQYF.

This clone was counted many times. This chain connects TRBV10-1 to TRBJ2-6; D is undetermined. This CDR3 is built from 15 residues. V was shortened by 0 bases and J by 0 bases, with 3 bases between the two germline ends. Looked up from germline, CDR1 is WNHNN and CDR2 is SYGVQD (reference sequence). The CDR3 region has the DNA TGCGCCAGCAGTGAGTCGAACTCTGGGGCCAACGTCCTGACTTTC. Its translation is CASSESNSGANVLTF.

This clone was seen ten or more times. The chain uses TRBV6-1 and TRBJ2-7; 8 bases agree with TRBD1. With 7 bases clipped from V and 2 bases from J, the junction kept 10 bases outside the gene matches. Germline-derived CDR1 and CDR2 are MNHNS and SASEGT. The CDR3 spans 15 residues. CDR3 in amino acids: CASTDRGFTTYEQYF. The CDR3 region has the DNA TGTGCCAGCACCGACAGGGGCTTTACTACCTACGAGCAGTACTTC.

The chain combines TRBV5-1 with TRBJ2-7, with D perhaps matching TRBD2 (6 bases). The V end was cut by 6 bases, the J end by 0 bases, with 16 bases between. The CDR3 has 15 amino acids. Germline loops: CDR1 SGHRS, CDR2 YFSETQ. The CDR3 sequence is CASKGLGPSSYEQYF. CDR3 DNA: TGCGCCAGCAAGGGACTCGGACCGAGCTCCTACGAGCAGTACTTC.

The rearrangement links TRBV7-2 to TRBJ1-6; perhaps TRBD1 as D (5 bases). Per the germline V gene, CDR1 is SGHTA and CDR2 is FQGNSA. V lost 1 base and J lost 9, with 10 bases in between. CDR3 length equals 14 residues. The CDR3 DNA is TGTGCCAGCAGCTTAGGGGCAGGGCGTTCACCCCTCCACTTT. This gives the protein CASSLGAGRSPLHF.

The chain has TRBV6-2 or TRBV6-3 and TRBJ2-1, with D unclear. CDR1 is MNHEY, CDR2 SVGEGT, per germline. There are 14 residues in the CDR3. The ends were cut back, 0 bases at V and 4 bases at J, with 7 bases in the middle. CDR3 sequence reads: CASSYSPEYNEQFF. The CDR3, as DNA: TGTGCCAGCAGTTACTCGCCGGAATACAATGAGCAGTTCTTC.

This clone has ten or more counts. A read error may explain this, as a much larger clone is one base away. This sample includes further DNA sequences coding for the same CDR3. This sequence joins TRBV4-3 and TRBJ2-7; a weak D match, TRBD1 (5 bases). This CDR3 has 16 residues. Deletions cut 0 bases from V and 5 bases from J, with 17 bases between. Germline-derived CDR1 and CDR2 are LGHNA and YSLEER. The CDR3 sequence is CASSQDGLDEQDEQYF. CDR3 sequence (DNA): TGCGCCAGCAGCCAAGATGGGTTGGACGAACAGGACGAGCAGTACTTC.

This clone was seen more than once but under ten times. The rearrangement uses TRBV6-1 and TRBJ2-7; tentative D call: TRBD2 (5 bases). From germline, CDR1 is MNHNS and CDR2 SASEGT. CDR3 length: 15 amino acids. With 3 bases removed from V and 0 bases from J, the gap between germline ends came to 12 bases. The CDR3 coding sequence is TGTGCCAGCAGTGAGGCGGGTACTCCCTCCTACGAGCAGTACTTC. Translating gives CASSEAGTPSYEQYF.